This T cell receptor (beta chain) stems from a study of Graves' ophthalmopathy and Graves' hyperthyroidism. Study results and limitations: Blood contained most expanded thyroid clonotypes exceeding 0.001 frequency.

RNA transcripts were the source from which TCR beta CDR3 regions were amplified. A first-round RT-PCR used HTBI primers, followed by a second-round multiplex PCR. From the multiplex PCR reads, TCRdb called clonotypes with MiXCR, one entry per CDR3 protein. The data show roughly 50,000 distinct CDR3 sequences, roughly 47% seen once. The germline V gene encodes CDR1 SSHAT and CDR2 FNYEAQ (reference sequence). The CDR3 has 15 amino acids. As concerns this clonotype: Its target is unknown. The germline gene is not matched at one end of the junction; a read error may be the cause.

The source material was peripheral blood. The genes are TRBV7-7 and TRBJ1-2, with 9 nucleotides matching TRBD1. This sequence was found in an adult woman with Graves' ophthalmopathy. The CDR3 spells CASSLYRQGVRGNTF. The CDR3 DNA sequence: TGTGCTAGCAGCTTATACCGACAGGGGGTAAGGGGAAACACCTTC.